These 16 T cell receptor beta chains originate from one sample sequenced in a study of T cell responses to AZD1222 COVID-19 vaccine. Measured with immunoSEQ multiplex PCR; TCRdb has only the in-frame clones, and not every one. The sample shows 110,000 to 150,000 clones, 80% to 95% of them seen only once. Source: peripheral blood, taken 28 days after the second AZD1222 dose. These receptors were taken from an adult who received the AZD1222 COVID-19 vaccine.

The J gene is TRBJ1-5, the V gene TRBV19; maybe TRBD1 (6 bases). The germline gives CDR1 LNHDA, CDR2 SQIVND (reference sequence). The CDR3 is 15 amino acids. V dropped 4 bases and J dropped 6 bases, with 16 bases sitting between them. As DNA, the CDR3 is TGTGCCAGTAGTAGAGGCCAGGGCAGGGGTCAGCCCCAGCATTTT. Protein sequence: CASSRGQGRGQPQHF.

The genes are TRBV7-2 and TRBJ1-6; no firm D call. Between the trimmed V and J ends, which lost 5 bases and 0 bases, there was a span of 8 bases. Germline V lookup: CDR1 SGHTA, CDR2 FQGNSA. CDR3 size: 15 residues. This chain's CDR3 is CASSLDYSYNSPLHF. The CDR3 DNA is TGTGCCAGCAGCCTGGATTACTCCTATAATTCACCCCTCCACTTT.

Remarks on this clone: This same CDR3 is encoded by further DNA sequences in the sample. CDR3 residues: CASTWGGGNTEAFF. Written as DNA, the CDR3 is TGTGCCAGTACCTGGGGGGGAGGAAACACTGAAGCTTTCTTT. The rearrangement joins TRBV19 to TRBJ1-1, with D possibly TRBD1 on 5 matching bases. The CDR3 is 14 residues long. The V end was cut by 7 bases, the J end by 2 bases, with 14 bases between. CDR1 is LNHDA and CDR2 is SQIVND in the germline V gene (reference sequence).

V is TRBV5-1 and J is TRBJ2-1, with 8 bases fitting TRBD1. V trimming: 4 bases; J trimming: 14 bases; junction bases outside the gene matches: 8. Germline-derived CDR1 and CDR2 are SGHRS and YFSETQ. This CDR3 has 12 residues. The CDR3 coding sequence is TGCGCCAGCAGCATCGGACAGGGCAGCGAGTTCTTC. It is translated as CASSIGQGSEFF.

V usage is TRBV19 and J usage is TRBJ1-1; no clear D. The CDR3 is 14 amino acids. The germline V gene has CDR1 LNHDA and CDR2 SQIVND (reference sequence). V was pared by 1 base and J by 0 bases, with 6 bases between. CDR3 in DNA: TGTGCCAGTAGTATAGTCTACCTGAACACTGAAGCTTTCTTT. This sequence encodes CASSIVYLNTEAFF.

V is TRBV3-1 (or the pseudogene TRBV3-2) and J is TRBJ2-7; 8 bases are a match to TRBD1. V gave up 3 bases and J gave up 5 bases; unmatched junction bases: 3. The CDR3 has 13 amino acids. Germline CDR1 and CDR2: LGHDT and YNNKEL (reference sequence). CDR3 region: CASSQDREHEQYF. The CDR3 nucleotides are TGTGCCAGCAGCCAGGACAGGGAACACGAGCAGTACTTC.

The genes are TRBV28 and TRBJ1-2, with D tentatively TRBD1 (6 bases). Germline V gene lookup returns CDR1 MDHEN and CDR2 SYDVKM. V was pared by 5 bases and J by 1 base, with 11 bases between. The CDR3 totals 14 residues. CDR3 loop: CASSGGRINYGYTF. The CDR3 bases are TGTGCCAGCAGTGGGGGGCGGATTAACTATGGCTACACCTTC.

CDR3 in DNA: TGTGCCAGCAGCCCCATGGGTCTAGACACTGAAGCTTTCTTT. Its protein is CASSPMGLDTEAFF. The rearrangement joins TRBV11-2 to TRBJ1-1, with unresolved D. This CDR3 is built from 14 residues. Germline V gives CDR1 SGHAT, CDR2 FQNNGV. V lost 5 bases to trimming and J lost 3 bases, with 13 bases between them.

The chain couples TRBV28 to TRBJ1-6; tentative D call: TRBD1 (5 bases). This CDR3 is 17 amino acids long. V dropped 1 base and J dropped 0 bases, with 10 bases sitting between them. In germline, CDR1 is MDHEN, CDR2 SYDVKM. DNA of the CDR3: TGTGCCAGCAGTTTATCCCCAGGGAACTCCTATAATTCACCCCTCCACTTT. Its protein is CASSLSPGNSYNSPLHF.

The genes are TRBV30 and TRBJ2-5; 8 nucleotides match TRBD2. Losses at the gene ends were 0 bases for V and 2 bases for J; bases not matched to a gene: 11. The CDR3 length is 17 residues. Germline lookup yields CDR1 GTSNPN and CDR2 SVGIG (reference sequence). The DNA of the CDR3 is TGTGCCTGGAGTGTACCCCTCGAGAGCGGGAGTCAAGAGACCCAGTACTTC. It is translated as CAWSVPLESGSQETQYF.

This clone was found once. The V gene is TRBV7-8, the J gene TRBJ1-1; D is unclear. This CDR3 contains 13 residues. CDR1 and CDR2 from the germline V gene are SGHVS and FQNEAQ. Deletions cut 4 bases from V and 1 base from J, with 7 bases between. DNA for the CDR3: TGTGCCAGCAGCTGGACTGAGAACACTGAAGCTTTCTTT. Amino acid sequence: CASSWTENTEAFF.

The CDR3 is CASSLGAGGYEQYF. The CDR3 DNA follows: TGTGCCAGCAGCTTGGGGGCAGGGGGCTACGAGCAGTACTTC. This chain uses TRBV5-6 with TRBJ2-7, with 7 bases matching TRBD1. Germline assignment: CDR1 SGHDT and CDR2 YYEEEE. The CDR3 sequence is 14 residues long. The V gene end was trimmed by 0 bases and the J gene end by 3 bases; junction bases not matched to a gene: 3.

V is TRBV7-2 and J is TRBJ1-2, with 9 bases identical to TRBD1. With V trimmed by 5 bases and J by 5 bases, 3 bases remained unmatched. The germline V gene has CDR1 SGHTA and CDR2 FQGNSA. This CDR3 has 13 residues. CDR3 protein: CASSPGQGYGYTF. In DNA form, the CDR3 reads TGTGCCAGCAGCCCGGGACAGGGATATGGCTACACCTTC.

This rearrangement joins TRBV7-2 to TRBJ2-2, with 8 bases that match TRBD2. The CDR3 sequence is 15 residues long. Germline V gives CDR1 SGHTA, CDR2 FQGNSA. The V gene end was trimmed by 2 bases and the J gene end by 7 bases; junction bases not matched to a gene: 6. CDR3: CASSLNGRALGELFF. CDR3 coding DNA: TGTGCCAGCAGCTTAAACGGGAGGGCCCTCGGGGAGCTGTTTTTT.

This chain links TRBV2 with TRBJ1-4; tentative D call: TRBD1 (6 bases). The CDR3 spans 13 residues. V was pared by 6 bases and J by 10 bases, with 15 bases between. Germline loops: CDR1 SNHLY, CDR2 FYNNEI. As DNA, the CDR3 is TGTGCCAGCAGGGACAGCATAGGGGGAAAACTGTTTTTT. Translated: CASRDSIGGKLFF.

Here the CDR3 DNA reads TGTGCCAGCAGTCCCCCGGGGCAGCCCCAGCATTTT. Its protein is CASSPPGQPQHF. This rearrangement joins TRBV28 to TRBJ1-5; D unclear. Trimming took 5 bases from V and 7 from J, leaving 9 bases between them. Germline lookup yields CDR1 MDHEN and CDR2 SYDVKM. The CDR3 is 12 residues long.